This T cell receptor beta chain was retrieved from a study of T cell responses to AZD1222 COVID-19 vaccine. The wider study: Pooled samples include second doses given at about 4 or 12 weeks.

Findings of the study overall: At study baseline, merely six AZD1222 recipients were seropositive. The sample set comprised mostly white British donors with more females, and clonal diversity was possibly underestimated.

Libraries were prepared by immunoSEQ multiplex PCR; TCRdb keeps only in-frame clonotypes and omits some of them. The table shows around 100,000 clones, with roughly nine tenths occurring only once. CDR3 length equals 15 residues. The germline gives CDR1 LNHDA, CDR2 SQIVND (reference sequence). The V and J ends lost 9 bases and 1 base respectively, with 16 bases between them. With regard to this clone: Its cognate antigen is unknown.

The source is an adult in good health. This chain connects TRBV19 to TRBJ1-5; no clear D. Sequenced material: peripheral blood, taken on day 0 of AZD1222 vaccination. The DNA of the CDR3 is TGTGCCAGCGAGGCAGAAATATTGAGCAATCAGCCCCAGCATTTT. Translated, it gives CASEAEILSNQPQHF.